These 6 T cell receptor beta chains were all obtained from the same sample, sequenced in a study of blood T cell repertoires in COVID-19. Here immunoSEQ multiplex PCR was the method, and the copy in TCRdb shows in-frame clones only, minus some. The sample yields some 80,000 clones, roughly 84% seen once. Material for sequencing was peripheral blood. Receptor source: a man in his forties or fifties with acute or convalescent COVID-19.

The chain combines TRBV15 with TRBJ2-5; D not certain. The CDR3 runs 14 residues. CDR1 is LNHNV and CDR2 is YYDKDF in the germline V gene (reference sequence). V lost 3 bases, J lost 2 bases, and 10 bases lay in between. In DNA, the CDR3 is TGTGCCACCAGCAGCGGGTCGAATCAAGAGACCCAGTACTTC. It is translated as CATSSGSNQETQYF.

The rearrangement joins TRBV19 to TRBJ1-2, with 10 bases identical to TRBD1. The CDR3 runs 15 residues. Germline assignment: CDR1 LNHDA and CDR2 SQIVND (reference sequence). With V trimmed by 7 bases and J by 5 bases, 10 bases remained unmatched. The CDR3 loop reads CASNRQGASIYGYTF. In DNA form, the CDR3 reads TGTGCCAGTAACAGACAGGGGGCGTCCATTTATGGCTACACCTTC.

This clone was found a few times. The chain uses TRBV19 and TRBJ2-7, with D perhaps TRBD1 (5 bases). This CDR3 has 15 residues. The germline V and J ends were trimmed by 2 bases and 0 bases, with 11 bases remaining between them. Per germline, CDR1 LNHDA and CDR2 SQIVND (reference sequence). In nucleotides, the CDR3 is TGTGCCAGTAGTATAAGGACACCGAGCTCCTACGAGCAGTACTTC. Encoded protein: CASSIRTPSSYEQYF. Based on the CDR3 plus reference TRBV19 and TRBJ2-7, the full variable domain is DGGITQSPKYLFRKEGQNVTLSCEQNLNHDAMYWYRQDPGQGLRLIYYSQIVNDFQKGDIAEGYSVSREKKESFPLTVTSAQKNPTAFYLCASSIRTPSSYEQYFGPGTRLTVT.

For the CDR3, the DNA is TGTGCCTGGACCCCCCACTGGGCTTACAATGAGCAGTTCTTC. Translating it yields CAWTPHWAYNEQFF. The V gene is TRBV30, the J gene TRBJ2-1; D remains unclear. V was trimmed by 4 bases and J by 4 bases, leaving 14 bases between them. The CDR3 is 14 amino acids. Germline loops: CDR1 GTSNPN, CDR2 SVGIG (reference sequence).

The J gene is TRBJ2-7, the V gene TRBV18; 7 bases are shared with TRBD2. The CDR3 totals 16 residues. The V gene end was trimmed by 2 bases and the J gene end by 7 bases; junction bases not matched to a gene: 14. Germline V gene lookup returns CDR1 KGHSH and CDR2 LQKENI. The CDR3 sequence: CASSPEGSGGSGEQYF. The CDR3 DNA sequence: TGTGCCAGCTCACCAGAGGGGTCGGGAGGATCGGGGGAGCAGTACTTC.

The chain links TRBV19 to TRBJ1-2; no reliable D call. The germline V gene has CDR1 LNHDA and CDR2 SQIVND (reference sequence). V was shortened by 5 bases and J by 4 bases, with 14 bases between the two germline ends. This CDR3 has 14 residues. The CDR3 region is CASSAGLEGYGYTF. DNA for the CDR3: TGTGCCAGTAGTGCCGGACTTGAAGGCTATGGCTACACCTTC.